The rows below give T cell receptor beta chains drawn from one sample of a study of Graves' ophthalmopathy and Graves' hyperthyroidism. TCRdb re-derived calls from the multiplex PCR reads in MiXCR, one entry per CDR3 protein. The table lists 230,000 or so distinct CDR3 sequences, about 47% of them singletons. The sample was peripheral blood. The receptor set was obtained from an adult man with Graves' ophthalmopathy. CDR3s include the opening cysteine and the closing phenylalanine or tryptophan. A D gene is named only where the DNA matches it firmly. Size is stated for part of the rows, as once, few or many counts, or as a class when the clone is expanded.

D | J | V | size | CDR3 | DNA
. | TRBJ1-6 | TRBV11-2 | once | CASSLTSAITIGSYNSPLHF | TGTGCCAGCAGCCTCACCTCGGCCATAACGATTGGCTCCTATAATTCACCCCTCCACTTT
. | TRBJ1-2 | TRBV5-1 | . | CASSPSLNGYTF | TGCGCCAGCAGCCCAAGCCTTAATGGCTACACCTTC
. | TRBJ1-1 | TRBV7-8 | many | CASSLDRSPEAFF | TGTGCCAGCAGCTTAGACAGGTCCCCTGAAGCTTTCTTT
. | TRBJ1-2 | TRBV2 | . | CASSDGLNYGYTF | TGTGCCAGCAGTGACGGTTTAAACTATGGCTACACCTTC
. | TRBJ2-5 | TRBV12-5 | few | CASGLAGQETQYF | TGTGCTAGTGGTTTGGCAGGGCAAGAGACCCAGTACTTC
. | TRBJ2-6 | TRBV7-2 | . | CASSPLRDLGSGANVLTF | TGTGCCAGCAGCCCACTACGGGACCTGGGCTCTGGGGCCAACGTCCTGACTTTC
. | TRBJ1-2 | TRBV30 | . | CAWSVPGSVAYGYTF | TGTGCCTGGAGTGTACCAGGGAGCGTCGCCTATGGCTACACCTTC
. | TRBJ1-2 | TRBV7-8 | many | CASSLNRAHGYTF | TGTGCCAGCAGCTTGAACAGGGCACATGGCTACACCTTC
. | TRBJ2-1 | TRBV7-2 | . | CASSFGRGNEQFF | TGTGCCAGCAGCTTTGGGCGGGGCAATGAGCAGTTCTTC
TRBD1 | TRBJ1-6 | TRBV15 | many | CATSRDEQGNSPLHF | TGTGCCACCAGCAGAGATGAACAGGGGAATTCACCCCTCCACTTT
TRBD1 | TRBJ1-6 | TRBV25-1 | . | CASTEGASLHF | TGTGCCAGCACTGAGGGGGCCTCCCTCCACTTT
. | TRBJ2-5 | TRBV15 | . | CATSSLTLTGQETQYF | TGTGCCACCAGCAGCCTTACCTTAACAGGTCAAGAGACCCAGTACTTC
TRBD1 | TRBJ2-5 | TRBV7-9 | . | CASSWGTGGAETQYF | TGTGCCAGCAGCTGGGGGACAGGGGGCGCGGAGACCCAGTACTTC
. | TRBJ1-4 | TRBV10-3 | . | CAISESTGHEKLFF | TGTGCCATCAGTGAGTCAACTGGACATGAAAAACTGTTTTTT
TRBD2 | TRBJ2-7 | TRBV10-3 | . | CATSGRTSGSPYEQYF | TGTGCCACCAGTGGGCGGACTAGCGGGAGTCCCTACGAGCAGTACTTC
. | TRBJ2-7 | TRBV7-8 | few | CASSWRGSPSEQYF | TGTGCCAGCAGCTGGCGAGGCAGTCCTAGCGAGCAGTACTTC
TRBD1 | TRBJ1-5 | TRBV15 | few | CATSRVGQARVGQPQHF | TGTGCCACCAGCAGGGTAGGACAGGCGAGGGTCGGTCAGCCCCAGCATTTT
TRBD1 | TRBJ1-2 | TRBV30 | . | CAWSGQGDYGYTF | TGTGCCTGGAGTGGTCAGGGGGACTATGGCTACACCTTC
. | TRBJ2-5 | TRBV7-8 | . | CASSPPGRDQETQYF | TGTGCCAGCAGCCCACCCGGAAGGGACCAAGAGACCCAGTACTTC
TRBD1 | TRBJ1-1 | TRBV10-3 | many | CAISEGQGGNTEAFF | TGTGCCATCAGTGAGGGACAGGGTGGGAACACTGAAGCTTTCTTT